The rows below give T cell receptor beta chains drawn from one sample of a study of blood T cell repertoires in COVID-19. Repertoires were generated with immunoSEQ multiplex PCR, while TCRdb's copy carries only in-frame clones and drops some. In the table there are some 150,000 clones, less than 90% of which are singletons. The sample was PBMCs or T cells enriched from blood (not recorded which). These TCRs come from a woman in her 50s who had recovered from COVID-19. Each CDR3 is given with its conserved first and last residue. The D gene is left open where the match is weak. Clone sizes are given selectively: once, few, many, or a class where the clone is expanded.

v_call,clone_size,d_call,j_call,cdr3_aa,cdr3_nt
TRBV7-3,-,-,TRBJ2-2,CASSSAPRGTPGELFF,TGTGCCAGCAGCTCCGCCCCTAGGGGCACGCCCGGGGAGCTGTTTTTT
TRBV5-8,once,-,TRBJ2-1,CAPPTNEQFF,TGTGCCCCTCCTACCAATGAGCAGTTCTTC
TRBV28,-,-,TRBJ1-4,CAREGQLNEKLFF,TGTGCCAGAGAAGGACAGCTTAATGAAAAACTGTTTTTT
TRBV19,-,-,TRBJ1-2,CASKWSYGYTF,TGTGCCAGTAAATGGAGCTATGGCTACACCTTC
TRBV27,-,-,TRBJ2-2,CASSLSVREDTGELFF,TGTGCCAGCAGTTTATCGGTCAGGGAGGACACCGGGGAGCTGTTTTTT
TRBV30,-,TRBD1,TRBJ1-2,CAWSTGDYGYTF,TGTGCCTGGAGTACAGGGGACTATGGCTACACCTTC
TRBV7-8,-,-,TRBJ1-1,CASSLSRDEAFF,TGTGCCAGCAGCTTATCTCGGGATGAAGCTTTCTTT
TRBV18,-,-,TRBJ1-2,CASSPAGFGYGYTF,TGTGCCAGCTCACCAGCAGGGTTTGGCTATGGCTACACCTTC
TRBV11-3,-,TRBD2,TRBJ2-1,CASSLGTSGPSSYNEQFF,TGTGCCAGCAGCTTAGGGACTAGCGGGCCAAGCTCCTACAATGAGCAGTTCTTC
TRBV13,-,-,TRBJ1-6,CASSLGGAGAISSPLHF,TGTGCCAGCAGCTTAGGTGGTGCGGGGGCGATATCTTCACCCCTCCACTTT
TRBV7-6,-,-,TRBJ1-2,CASSLGTLGSYGYTF,TGTGCCAGCAGCTTAGGGACCCTAGGGAGCTATGGCTACACCTTC
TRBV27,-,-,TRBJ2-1,CASRPLAGRSYNEQFF,TGTGCCAGCAGACCCCTGGCGGGCCGCTCCTACAATGAGCAGTTCTTC
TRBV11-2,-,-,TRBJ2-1,CASSPRMTRHNEQFF,TGTGCCAGCAGCCCTCGCATGACTAGACACAATGAGCAGTTCTTC
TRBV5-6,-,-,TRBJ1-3,CASSLVMSPLTGNTIYF,TGTGCCAGCAGCTTGGTAATGAGCCCTTTAACTGGAAACACCATATATTTT
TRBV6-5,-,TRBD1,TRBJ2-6,CASPRGGRWANVLTF,TGTGCCAGCCCCCGAGGGGGCCGCTGGGCCAACGTCCTGACTTTC
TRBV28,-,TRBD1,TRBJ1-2,CASSGTGGYGYTF,TGTGCCAGTTCCGGGACAGGGGGCTATGGCTACACCTTC
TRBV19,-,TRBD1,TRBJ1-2,CASRADRGNYGYTF,TGTGCCAGTAGGGCGGACAGGGGAAACTATGGCTACACCTTC
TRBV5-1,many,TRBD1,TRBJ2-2,CASSLGQGARTGELFF,TGCGCCAGCAGCTTGGGCCAGGGGGCAAGGACCGGGGAGCTGTTTTTT
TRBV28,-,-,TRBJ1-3,CASSQDRGASGNTIYF,TGTGCCAGCAGCCAAGACCGGGGAGCGTCTGGAAACACCATATATTTT
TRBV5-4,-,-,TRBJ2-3,CASSFRRKSTDTQYF,TGTGCCAGCAGCTTTCGGCGGAAGTCCACAGATACGCAGTATTTT
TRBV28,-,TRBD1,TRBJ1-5,CASGDRGRIFGQPQHF,TGTGCCAGCGGAGACAGGGGGCGAATCTTTGGTCAGCCCCAGCATTTT
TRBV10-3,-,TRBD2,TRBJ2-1,CAISESTRRGAGGYNEQFF,TGTGCCATCAGTGAGTCGACTCGCCGGGGAGCGGGAGGCTACAATGAGCAGTTCTTC
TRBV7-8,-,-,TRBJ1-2,CASSLMRSSLLTNYGYTF,TGTGCCAGCAGCTTAATGAGGAGCTCCCTTTTGACTAACTATGGCTACACCTTC
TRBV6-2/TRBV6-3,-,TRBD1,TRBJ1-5,CASSPRGQGLNQPQHF,TGTGCCAGCAGTCCCCGAGGACAGGGCCTTAATCAGCCCCAGCATTTT
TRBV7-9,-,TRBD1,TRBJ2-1,CASSARQGRDEQFF,TGTGCCAGCAGCGCTAGACAGGGTCGCGATGAGCAGTTCTTC
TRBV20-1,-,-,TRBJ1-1,CSAKQAEAFF,TGCAGTGCTAAGCAGGCTGAAGCTTTCTTT
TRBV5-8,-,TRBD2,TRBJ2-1,CASRRTSGGANEQFF,TGTGCCAGCAGAAGGACTAGCGGGGGGGCGAATGAGCAGTTCTTC
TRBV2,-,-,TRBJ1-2,CASNRDPSGGYTF,TGTGCCAGCAACAGGGACCCATCGGGTGGCTACACCTTC
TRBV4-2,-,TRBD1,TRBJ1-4,CASSLGQGGELFF,TGTGCCAGCAGCCTTGGACAGGGAGGGGAACTGTTTTTT
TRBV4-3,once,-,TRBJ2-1,CASSQDSPGDSYNEQFF,TGCGCCAGCAGCCAAGATTCGCCGGGAGATTCCTACAATGAGCAGTTCTTC
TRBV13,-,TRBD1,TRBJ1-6,CASSLVGQGSVPLHF,TGTGCCAGCAGCTTAGTTGGACAGGGGTCGGTCCCCCTCCACTTT
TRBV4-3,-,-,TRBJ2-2,CASSQAPAGPSNTGELFF,TGCGCCAGCAGCCAAGCCCCCGCGGGACCTTCTAACACCGGGGAGCTGTTTTTT
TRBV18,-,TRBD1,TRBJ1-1,CASSPAGTGSEAFF,TGTGCCAGCTCACCTGCCGGGACAGGCAGTGAAGCTTTCTTT
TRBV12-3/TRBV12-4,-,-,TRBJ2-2,CASSRRDRELFF,TGTGCCAGCAGTCGCCGGGACAGGGAGCTGTTTTTT
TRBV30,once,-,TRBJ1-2,CAWSEIPNYGYTF,TGTGCCTGGAGCGAGATTCCTAACTATGGCTACACCTTC
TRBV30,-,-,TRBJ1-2,CAWSFRVGYTF,TGTGCCTGGAGTTTTCGGGTGGGCTACACCTTC
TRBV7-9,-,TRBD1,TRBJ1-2,CASSSLGRDRAHGYTF,TGTGCCAGCAGCTCACTCGGGCGGGACAGGGCCCATGGCTACACCTTC
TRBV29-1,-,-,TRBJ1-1,CSVLPGWGTEAFF,TGCAGCGTCCTCCCAGGGTGGGGCACTGAAGCTTTCTTT
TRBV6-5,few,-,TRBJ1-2,CASSFDDRNNYGYTF,TGTGCCAGCAGCTTTGACGACAGAAATAACTATGGCTACACCTTC
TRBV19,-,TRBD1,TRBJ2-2,CASSTWTGDRGTGELFF,TGTGCCAGTAGTACTTGGACAGGGGATCGCGGCACCGGGGAGCTGTTTTTT
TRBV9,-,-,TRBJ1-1,CASGGIGNTEAFF,TGTGCCAGCGGGGGGATAGGGAACACTGAAGCTTTCTTT
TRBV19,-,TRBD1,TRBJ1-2,CASSRGDRANYGYTF,TGTGCCAGTAGTAGGGGGGACAGGGCCAACTATGGCTACACCTTC
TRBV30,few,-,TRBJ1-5,CAWSVKLSGMVQPQHF,TGTGCCTGGAGTGTAAAGCTATCAGGGATGGTTCAGCCCCAGCATTTT
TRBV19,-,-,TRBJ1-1,CASSLMGQYLNTEAFF,TGTGCCAGTAGCCTGATGGGGCAATACTTGAACACTGAAGCTTTCTTT